Described below is a single T cell receptor beta chain sequence and its context. Its cognate antigen is unknown. The sample originates from a study of T cell responses to AZD1222 COVID-19 vaccine. Whole-study context: Analyses pooled second doses at about 4 or about 12 weeks.

Study conclusions and caveats: It was only 6 or 7 AZD1222 recipients who were seropositive at baseline.

Sequencing used immunoSEQ multiplex PCR; TCRdb keeps in-frame clones, though not all of them. The data show approximately 160,000 clones, 85% to 95% seen once. Sample: peripheral blood, taken on day 0 of AZD1222 vaccination. The TCR sequence derives from an adult in good health.

This chain's CDR3 is CASKQGWNEKLFF. CDR3 in DNA: TGTGCCAGCAAACAGGGGTGGAATGAAAAACTGTTTTTT. This chain uses TRBV6-5 with TRBJ1-4, with TRBD1 matching 7 bases. Germline V gene data show CDR1 as MNHEY and CDR2 as SVGAGI. The CDR3 is 13 residues long. Losses at the gene ends were 7 bases for V and 5 bases for J; bases not matched to a gene: 4.